This T cell receptor beta chain is from a study of T cells after posttransplantation cyclophosphamide. The CDR3 runs 14 residues. Germline CDR1 is GTSNPN and CDR2 is SVGIG (reference sequence). V trimming: 3 bases; J trimming: 2 bases; junction bases outside the gene matches: 6. Findings and limits, study-wide: Donor CD8+ memory clones often dominated recipient blood repertoires at later times. TRB overlap between skin or GI tissue T cells and blood was limited. After PTCy, TRB diversity resembled that of CNI/methotrexate controls.

With respect to this clone: No antigen is known for it.

Data came from immunoSEQ multiplex PCR; TCRdb stores just in-frame clones and leaves some out. The table has tens of thousands of clones, over 85% seen once. This TCR was sampled from a woman aged 30 to 39 in good health and a related stem cell transplant donor. The specimen sequenced was PBMCs. V gene TRBV30 combines with J gene TRBJ1-2; 7 bases line up with TRBD1. The CDR3 loop reads CAWSGQVPNYGYTF. CDR3 in DNA: TGTGCCTGGAGCGGACAGGTACCGAACTATGGCTACACCTTC.